One T cell receptor (beta chain) is described in this entry. V lost 4 bases and J 2 bases, leaving 16 bases between the germline ends. CDR3 length: 16 amino acids. Germline V CDR1 and CDR2: SGHVS, FNYEAQ. TCRdb independently ran MiXCR on the reads; one entry per CDR3 protein. The top ten clones hold roughly 8% of a sample with approximately 630,000 distinct CDR3 sequences, 24% of them seen once. The data stem from a study of T cell repertoires in cytomegalovirus infection. The receptor was isolated from a human donor in good health (CMV status not recorded). Some clones in this sample may be carry-over from other donors' samples. Sequences were obtained from CD8+ T cells from PBMCs. This chain connects TRBV7-6 to TRBJ2-3, with D perhaps assigned TRBD1 or TRBD2 (5 bases each). CDR3 loop: CASSSAGTDYTDTQYF. CDR3 nucleotides: TGTGCCAGCAGCTCAGCCGGGACGGATTACACAGATACGCAGTATTTT.